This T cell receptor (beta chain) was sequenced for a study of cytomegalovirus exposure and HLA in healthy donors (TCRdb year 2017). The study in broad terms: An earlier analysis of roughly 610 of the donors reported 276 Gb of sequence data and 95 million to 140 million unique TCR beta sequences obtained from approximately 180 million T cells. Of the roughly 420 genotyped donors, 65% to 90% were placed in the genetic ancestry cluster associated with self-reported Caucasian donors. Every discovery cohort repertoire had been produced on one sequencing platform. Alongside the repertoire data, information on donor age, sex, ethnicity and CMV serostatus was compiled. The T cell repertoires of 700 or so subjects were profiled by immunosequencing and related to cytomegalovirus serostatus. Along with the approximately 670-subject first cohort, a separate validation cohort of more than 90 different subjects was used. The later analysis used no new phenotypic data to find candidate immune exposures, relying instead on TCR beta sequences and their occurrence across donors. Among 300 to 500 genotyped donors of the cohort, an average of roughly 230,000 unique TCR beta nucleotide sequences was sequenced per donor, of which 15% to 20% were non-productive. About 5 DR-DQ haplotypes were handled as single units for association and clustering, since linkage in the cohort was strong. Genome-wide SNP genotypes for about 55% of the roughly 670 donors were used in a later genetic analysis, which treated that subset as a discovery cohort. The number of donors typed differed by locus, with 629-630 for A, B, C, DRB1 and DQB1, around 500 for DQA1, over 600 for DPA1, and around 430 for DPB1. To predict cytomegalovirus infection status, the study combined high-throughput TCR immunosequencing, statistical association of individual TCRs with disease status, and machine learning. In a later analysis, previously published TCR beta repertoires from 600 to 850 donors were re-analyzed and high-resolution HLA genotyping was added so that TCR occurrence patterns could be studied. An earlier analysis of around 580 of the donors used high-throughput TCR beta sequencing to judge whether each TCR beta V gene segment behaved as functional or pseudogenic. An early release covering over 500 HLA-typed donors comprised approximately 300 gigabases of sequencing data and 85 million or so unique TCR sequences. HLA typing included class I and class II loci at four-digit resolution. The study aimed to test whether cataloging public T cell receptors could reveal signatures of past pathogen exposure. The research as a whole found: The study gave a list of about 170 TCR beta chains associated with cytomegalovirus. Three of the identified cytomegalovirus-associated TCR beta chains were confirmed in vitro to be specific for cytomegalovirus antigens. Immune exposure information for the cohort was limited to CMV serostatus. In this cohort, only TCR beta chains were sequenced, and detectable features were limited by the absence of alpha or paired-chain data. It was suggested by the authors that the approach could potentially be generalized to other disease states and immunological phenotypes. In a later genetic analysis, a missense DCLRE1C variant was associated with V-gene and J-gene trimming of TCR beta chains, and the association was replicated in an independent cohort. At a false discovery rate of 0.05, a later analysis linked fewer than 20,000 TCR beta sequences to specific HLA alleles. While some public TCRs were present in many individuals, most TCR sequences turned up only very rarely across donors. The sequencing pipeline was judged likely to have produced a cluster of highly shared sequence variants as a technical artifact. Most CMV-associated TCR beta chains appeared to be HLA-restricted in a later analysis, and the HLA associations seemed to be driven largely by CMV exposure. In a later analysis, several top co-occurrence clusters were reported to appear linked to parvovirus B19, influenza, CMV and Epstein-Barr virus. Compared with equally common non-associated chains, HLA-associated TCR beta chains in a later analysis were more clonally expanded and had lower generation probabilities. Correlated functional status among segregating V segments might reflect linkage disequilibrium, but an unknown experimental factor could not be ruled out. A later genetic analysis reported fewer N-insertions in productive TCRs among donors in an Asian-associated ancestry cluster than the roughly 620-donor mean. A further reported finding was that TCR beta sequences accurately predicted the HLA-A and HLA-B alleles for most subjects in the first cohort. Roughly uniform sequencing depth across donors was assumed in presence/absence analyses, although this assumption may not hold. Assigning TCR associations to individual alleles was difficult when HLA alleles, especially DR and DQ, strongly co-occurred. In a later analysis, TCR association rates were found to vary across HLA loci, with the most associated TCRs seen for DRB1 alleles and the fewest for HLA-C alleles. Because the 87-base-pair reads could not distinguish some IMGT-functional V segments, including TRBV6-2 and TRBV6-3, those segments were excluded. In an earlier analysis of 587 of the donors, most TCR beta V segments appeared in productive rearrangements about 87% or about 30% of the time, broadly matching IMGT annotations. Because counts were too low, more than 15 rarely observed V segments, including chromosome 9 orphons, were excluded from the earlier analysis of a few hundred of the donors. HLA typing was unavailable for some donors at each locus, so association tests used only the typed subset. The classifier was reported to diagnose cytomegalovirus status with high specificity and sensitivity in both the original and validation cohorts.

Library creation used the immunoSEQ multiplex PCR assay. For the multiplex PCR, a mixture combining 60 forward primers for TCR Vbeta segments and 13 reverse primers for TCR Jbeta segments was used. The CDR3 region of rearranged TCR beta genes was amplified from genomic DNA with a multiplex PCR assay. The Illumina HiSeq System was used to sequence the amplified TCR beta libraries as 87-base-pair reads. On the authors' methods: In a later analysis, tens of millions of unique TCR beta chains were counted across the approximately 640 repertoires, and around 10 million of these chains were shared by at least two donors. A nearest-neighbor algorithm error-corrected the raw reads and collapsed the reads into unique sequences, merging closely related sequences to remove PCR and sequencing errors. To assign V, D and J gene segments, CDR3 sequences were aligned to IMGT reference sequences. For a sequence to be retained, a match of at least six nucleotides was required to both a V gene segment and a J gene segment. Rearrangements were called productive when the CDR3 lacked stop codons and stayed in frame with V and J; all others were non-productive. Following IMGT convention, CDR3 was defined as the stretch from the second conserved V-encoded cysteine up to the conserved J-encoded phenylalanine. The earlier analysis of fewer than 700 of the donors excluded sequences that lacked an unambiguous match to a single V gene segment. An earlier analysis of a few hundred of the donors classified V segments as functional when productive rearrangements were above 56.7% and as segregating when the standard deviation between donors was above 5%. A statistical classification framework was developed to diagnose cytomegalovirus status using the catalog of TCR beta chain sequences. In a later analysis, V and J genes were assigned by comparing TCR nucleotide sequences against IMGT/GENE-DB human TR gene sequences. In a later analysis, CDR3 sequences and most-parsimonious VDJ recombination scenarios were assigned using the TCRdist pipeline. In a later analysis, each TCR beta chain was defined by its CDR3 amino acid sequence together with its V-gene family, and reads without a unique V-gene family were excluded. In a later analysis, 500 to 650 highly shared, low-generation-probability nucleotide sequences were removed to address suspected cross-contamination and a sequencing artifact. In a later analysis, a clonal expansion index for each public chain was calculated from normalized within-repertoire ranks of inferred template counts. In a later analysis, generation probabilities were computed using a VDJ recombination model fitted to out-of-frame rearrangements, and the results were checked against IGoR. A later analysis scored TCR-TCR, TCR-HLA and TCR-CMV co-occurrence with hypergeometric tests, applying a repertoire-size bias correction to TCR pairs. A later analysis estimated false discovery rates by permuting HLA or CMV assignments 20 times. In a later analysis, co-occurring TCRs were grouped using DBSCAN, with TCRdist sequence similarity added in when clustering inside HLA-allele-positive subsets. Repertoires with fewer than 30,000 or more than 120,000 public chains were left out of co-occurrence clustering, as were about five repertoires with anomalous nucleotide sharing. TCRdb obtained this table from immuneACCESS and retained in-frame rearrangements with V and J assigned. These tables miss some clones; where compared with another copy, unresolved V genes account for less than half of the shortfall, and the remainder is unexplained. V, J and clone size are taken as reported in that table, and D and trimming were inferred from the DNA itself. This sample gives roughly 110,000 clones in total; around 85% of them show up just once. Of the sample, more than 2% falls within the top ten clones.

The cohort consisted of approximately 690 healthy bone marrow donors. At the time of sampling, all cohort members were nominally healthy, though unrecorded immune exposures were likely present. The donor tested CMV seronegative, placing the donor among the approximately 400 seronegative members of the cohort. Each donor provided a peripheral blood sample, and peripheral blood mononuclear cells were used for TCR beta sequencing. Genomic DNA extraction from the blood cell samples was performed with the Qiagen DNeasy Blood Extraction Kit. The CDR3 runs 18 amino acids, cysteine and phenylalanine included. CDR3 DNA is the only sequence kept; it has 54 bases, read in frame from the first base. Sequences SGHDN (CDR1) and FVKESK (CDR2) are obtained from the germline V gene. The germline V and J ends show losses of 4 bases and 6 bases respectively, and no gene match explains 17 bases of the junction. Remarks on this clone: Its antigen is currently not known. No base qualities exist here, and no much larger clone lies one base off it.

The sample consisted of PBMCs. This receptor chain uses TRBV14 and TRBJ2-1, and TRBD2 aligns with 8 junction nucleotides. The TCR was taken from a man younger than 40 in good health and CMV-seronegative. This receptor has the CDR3 CASSPRLAGGVGANEQFF. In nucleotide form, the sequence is TGTGCCAGCAGCCCCCGCCTAGCGGGTGGAGTGGGCGCCAATGAGCAGTTCTTC. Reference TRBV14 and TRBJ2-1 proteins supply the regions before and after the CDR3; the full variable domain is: EAGVTQFPSHSVIEKGQTVTLRCDPISGHDNLYWYRRVMGKEIKFLLHFVKESKQDESGMPNNRFLAERTGGTYSTLKVQPAELEDSGVYFCASSPRLAGGVGANEQFFGPGTRLTVL.